Listed here is a single T cell receptor (beta chain). Its antigen has not been determined. No base-level quality is on record; no much larger clone is a single base apart. From each donor, a single peripheral blood sample of about 120 mL on average was drawn into heparinised tubes. Using a panel that included CD45RO, CCR7, CD25, CD127, CD95 and CD27, naive, central memory, regulatory and stem cell-like memory CD4+ T cells were sorted on a BD FACSAria II. Every sorted population had a purity above 95%. PBMCs were isolated immediately by Lymphoprep density gradient centrifugation and stained directly without culture. To minimize batch effects, samples were stained and sorted in pairs, one healthy donor with one patient per experiment. This record comes from a study of beta chain features in type 1 diabetes listed by TCRdb under 2018. For the study in its entirety: Mean age, gender distribution, total cell number and subset yield were not different between patients and healthy donors. A total of approximately 110,000,000 sorted cells were examined across all samples, and a strong correlation was observed between cell number per subset and RNA yield. Whereas all 30 or so donors provided naive and central memory subsets, regulatory and stem cell-like memory subsets were isolated from just 8 patients and roughly 8 healthy donors. In the study, recently diagnosed type 1 diabetes patients and matched healthy donors were compared on the TCRB repertoires of their sorted circulating CD4+ T cell subsets. The paper as a whole reports these results and caveats: At VDJ recombination sites, type 1 diabetes patients had fewer insertions and more deleted nucleotides, which implies abnormalities in thymic rearrangement. In all four CD4+ subsets, TCRB CDR3 length was moderately but significantly shorter in type 1 diabetes patients. Sequencing cDNA rather than genomic DNA could over-represent highly expressing activated cells, although activation and CD3 levels did not differ between groups. HLA sub-analyses involved small numbers of individuals, so any influence of HLA type on TCRB rearrangement remained unresolved. Naive, central memory and regulatory TCRB repertoires appeared to be more alike among patients than among healthy donors. PCR might favor shorter templates, but patient and control samples were amplified and corrected together, so any skew would affect both groups equally.

The entire isolated RNA was reverse transcribed using the High Capacity cDNA Reverse Transcription Kit, and thus expressed TCRB transcripts were sequenced. Deep immunoSEQ sequencing was applied to naive, central memory and regulatory T cell samples, giving an average of about 3.8 million total reads per sample. After sorted cells were lysed in RLT buffer, RNA was extracted with DNase-treated RNeasy Micro or Mini kits, with the choice depending on cell number. To prevent cross-contamination, each cell subset was processed individually, whereas patient and healthy donor samples were processed jointly. The immunoSEQ multiplex PCR was used to amplify TCRB sequences from cDNA, yielding 87-bp fragments that span the CDR3 region. The amplicons were sequenced using the Illumina HiSeq platform. As for the original processing: Synthetic template baselines were used to correct PCR bias computationally, reads within Hamming distance 2 were collapsed together, and singletons that could not be merged were discarded. Reads were aligned to IMGT to assign V, D and J genes, CDR3 length, and insertions or deletions at six rearrangement sites. Within each subset, clonotype counts were normalized to sorted cell number, and only after that were true diversity and Gini coefficients computed with the tcR R package. Repertoire sharing was quantified using the overlap coefficient calculated on TCRB nucleotide sequences. As a proxy for the pre-selection repertoire, out-of-frame TCRB sequences from naive cells were analyzed. TCRdb re-hosts the immuneACCESS table, in-frame sequences only. Its copies lack some clones; in the studies checked, an unresolved V gene accounts for under half of them, and the cause for the rest is not known. V and J calls and clone size come straight from that table; D and trimming were deduced from the DNA. Counted in this sample were approximately 200,000 clones; 7.5% to 10% of them appeared once. The ten largest clones add up to approximately 0.03% of the sample.

Measured from the cysteine to the phenylalanine, the CDR3 is 16 residues long. Of all the DNA, just the CDR3 is kept, 48 bases in frame from base 1. The V and J genes are TRBV21-1 and TRBJ2-5; the table names TRBD2, a call not compared with the DNA. TRBV21-1 is listed as a pseudogene. The receptor's source is a woman aged 18 to 35 in good health. Sequencing was performed on naive CD4+ T cells from blood. The cell subset or site label for this specimen denotes: true naive CD4+ T cells. The base sequence is TGTGCCCGAAGACTAGTACCGGGGTCTTGCGAAGAGACCCAGTACTTC. The resulting protein is CARRLVPGSCEETQYF.